This T cell receptor beta chain was retrieved from a study of T cell responses to AZD1222 COVID-19 vaccine. Study outcomes and limitations: Elevations in Spike-specific TCR breadth and depth followed administration of two AZD1222 doses. Donors were largely white British and mainly female; clonal diversity was possibly underestimated. At baseline, just a handful of AZD1222 recipients tested seropositive. Dominant at 160-218 and 743-854, vaccine-associated CD4 TCRs also spanned spike.

Regarding this clone: Antigen: not known.

The data were produced by immunoSEQ multiplex PCR, yet TCRdb's version contains in-frame clones alone and is incomplete. The sample records tens of thousands of clones, roughly 80% being singletons. This clonotype originated in an adult in good health. Sequenced material: peripheral blood, taken on day 0 of AZD1222 vaccination.

For the CDR3, the DNA is TGTGCCAGCAGTTACTTAGACCGCATAGCCAAAAACATTCAGTACTTC. It specifies CASSYLDRIAKNIQYF. The chain links TRBV6-5 to TRBJ2-4; no reliable D call. CDR1 MNHEY and CDR2 SVGAGI come from the germline V gene. Deletions cut 1 base from V and 0 bases from J, with 10 bases between. The CDR3 is 16 residues long.